This T cell receptor (beta chain) was obtained from a study of shared clonotypes between healthy human individuals. Across the whole study: The study used three CD4 naive, three CD4 memory, two CD8 naive and one CD8 memory plate per donor.

Researchers divided each subset's genomic DNA evenly across several immunoSEQ plates. Sequenced by immunoSEQ multiplex PCR; TCRdb stores in-frame clones only, minus some. The data contain 800,000 to 1,200,000 clones, approximately 80% of them seen just once; the ten biggest clones take up 0.4% to 0.55%. This clone was recorded a few times. No antigen is known for it. Study-wide points: Unshared clonotypes carried lower generation probabilities than those common to all four donors. The authors sampled blood alone, and tissue repertoires likely differ.

The clonotype originates from a man younger than 30 in good health. Some clones in this sample may be carry-over from other donors' samples. Sequencing was done on a sample of memory CD4+ T cells from PBMCs. Stated subset: CD45RA-negative fraction.

The CDR3 is CASHPGQGTGELFF. CDR3 DNA sequence: TGTGCCAGCCATCCGGGACAGGGGACCGGGGAGCTGTTTTTT. V usage is TRBV6-5 and J usage is TRBJ2-2; TRBD1 matches 10 bases. CDR3 length: 14 amino acids. Germline V CDR1 and CDR2: MNHEY, SVGAGI. V shed 8 bases, J shed 5 bases, and the junction held 5 bases outside the gene matches.